This TCR beta chain was documented in a study of T cell responses to AZD1222 COVID-19 vaccine. Findings and caveats of the study: Repertoires were obtained only post-peak T cell response.

The CDR3 extends over 16 amino acids. V gave up 3 bases and J gave up 0 bases, with 13 bases separating them. Germline V CDR1 and CDR2: MNHEY, SMNVEV (reference sequence). Regarding this clone: As yet, its antigen is unknown.

Data came from immunoSEQ multiplex PCR; TCRdb stores just in-frame clones and leaves some out. There are roughly 120,000 clones in the sample; around 93% occur only once, and approximately 5% lies in the top ten. This chain connects TRBV27 to TRBJ2-3; D may be TRBD1 or TRBD2 (5 bases each). This clonotype was sampled from an adult who received the AZD1222 COVID-19 vaccine. Sequenced material: peripheral blood, taken 28 days after the second AZD1222 dose. Here the CDR3 reads CASSFSGSRSTDTQYF. DNA of the CDR3: TGTGCCAGCAGTTTTTCAGGGAGTAGGAGCACAGATACGCAGTATTTT.